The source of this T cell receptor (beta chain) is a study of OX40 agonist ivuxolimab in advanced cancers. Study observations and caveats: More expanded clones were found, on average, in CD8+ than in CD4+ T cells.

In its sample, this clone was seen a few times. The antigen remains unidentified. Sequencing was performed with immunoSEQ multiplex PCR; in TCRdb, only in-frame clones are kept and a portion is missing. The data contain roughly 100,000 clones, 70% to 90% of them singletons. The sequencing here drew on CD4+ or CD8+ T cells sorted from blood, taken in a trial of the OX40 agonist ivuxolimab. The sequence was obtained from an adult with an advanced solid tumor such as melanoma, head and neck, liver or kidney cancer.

CDR3 sequence: CASRGTGKDYGYTF. CDR3 coding DNA: TGTGCCAGCAGAGGGACAGGGAAGGACTATGGCTACACCTTC. The J gene is TRBJ1-2, the V gene TRBV28, with TRBD1 identical over 9 bases. In germline, CDR1 is MDHEN, CDR2 SYDVKM. V shed 6 bases and J 3 bases; nucleotides not matched to a gene: 5. The CDR3 is 14 amino acids.